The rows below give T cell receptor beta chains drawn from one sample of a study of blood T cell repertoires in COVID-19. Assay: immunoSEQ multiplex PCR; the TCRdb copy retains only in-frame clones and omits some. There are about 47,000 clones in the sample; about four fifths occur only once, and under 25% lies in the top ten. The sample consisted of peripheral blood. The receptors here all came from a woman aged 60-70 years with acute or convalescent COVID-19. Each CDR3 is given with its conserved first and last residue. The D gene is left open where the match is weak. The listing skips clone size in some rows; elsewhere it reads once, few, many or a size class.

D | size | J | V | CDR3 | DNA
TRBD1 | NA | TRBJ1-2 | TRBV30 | CAWRTGFYGYTF | TGTGCCTGGAGGACAGGGTTCTATGGCTACACCTTC
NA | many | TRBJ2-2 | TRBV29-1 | CSVVSGLTGELFF | TGCAGCGTTGTGTCTGGTCTAACCGGGGAGCTGTTTTTT
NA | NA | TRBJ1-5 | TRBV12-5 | CASRKAGNQPQHF | TGTGCTAGCCGTAAGGCGGGAAATCAGCCCCAGCATTTT
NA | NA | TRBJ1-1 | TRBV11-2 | CASSFFVGDTEAFF | TGTGCCAGCAGCTTTTTTGTAGGGGACACTGAAGCTTTCTTT
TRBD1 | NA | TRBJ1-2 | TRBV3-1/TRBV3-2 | CASSRQGQEYNYGYTF | TGTGCCAGCAGCCGTCAGGGACAGGAATATAACTATGGCTACACCTTC
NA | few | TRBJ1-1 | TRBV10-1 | CASSDWGSLNTEAFF | TGCGCCAGCAGTGATTGGGGCAGTTTGAACACTGAAGCTTTCTTT
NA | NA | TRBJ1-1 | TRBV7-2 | CASSLSGGVSLGTEAFF | TGTGCCAGCAGCTTGTCGGGAGGGGTGAGTCTGGGCACTGAAGCTTTCTTT
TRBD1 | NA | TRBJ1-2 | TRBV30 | CAWIGTGDVYGYTF | TGTGCCTGGATAGGGACAGGCGATGTATATGGCTACACCTTC
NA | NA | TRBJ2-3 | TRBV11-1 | CASSRRASVDTDTQYF | TGTGCCAGCAGTCGCAGGGCTAGCGTTGACACAGATACGCAGTATTTT
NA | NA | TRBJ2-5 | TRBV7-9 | CASSLAAGGVETQYF | TGTGCCAGCAGCTTAGCTGCAGGAGGGGTAGAGACCCAGTACTTC
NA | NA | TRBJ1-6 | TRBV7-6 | CASSSTGNNNSPLHF | TGTGCCAGCAGTTCAACCGGGAACAATAATTCACCCCTCCACTTT
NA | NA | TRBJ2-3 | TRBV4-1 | CASSQGRKDSDTQYF | TGCGCCAGCAGCCAAGGACGAAAAGACTCAGATACGCAGTATTTT
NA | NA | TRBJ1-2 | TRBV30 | CAWTPPGNYGYTF | TGTGCCTGGACCCCACCGGGAAACTATGGCTACACCTTC
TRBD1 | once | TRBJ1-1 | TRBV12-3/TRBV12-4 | CASSTGQFTEAFF | TGTGCCAGCAGTACGGGACAGTTCACTGAAGCTTTCTTT
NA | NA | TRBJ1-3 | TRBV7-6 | CASSLAVAGNTIYF | TGTGCCAGCAGCTTAGCCGTTGCTGGAAACACCATATATTTT
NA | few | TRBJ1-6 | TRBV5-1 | CASSFGGVNSPLHF | TGCGCCAGCAGCTTTGGAGGGGTGAATTCACCCCTCCACTTT
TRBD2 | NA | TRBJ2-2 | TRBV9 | CASSPLAGGSGELFF | TGTGCCAGCAGCCCATTAGCGGGGGGTTCCGGGGAGCTGTTTTTT
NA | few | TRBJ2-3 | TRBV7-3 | CASSLQDGNTQYF | TGTGCCAGCAGCTTACAGGACGGGAATACGCAGTATTTT
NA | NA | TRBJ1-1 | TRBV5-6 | CASSFGGNTEAFF | TGTGCCAGCAGCTTCGGTGGGAACACTGAAGCTTTCTTT
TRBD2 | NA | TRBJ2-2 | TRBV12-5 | CASGSRLAGGAAGELFF | TGTGCTAGTGGTTCTCGACTAGCGGGGGGCGCTGCCGGGGAGCTGTTTTTT
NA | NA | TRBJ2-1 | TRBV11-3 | CASSSNRNEQFF | TGTGCCAGCAGCTCTAACCGCAATGAGCAGTTCTTC
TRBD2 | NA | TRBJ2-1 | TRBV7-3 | CASSSSGGHDEQFF | TGTGCCAGCAGCTCGAGCGGGGGGCATGATGAGCAGTTCTTC
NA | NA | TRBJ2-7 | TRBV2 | CASSPGGLQLSNEQYF | TGTGCCAGCAGCCCTGGGGGGTTGCAACTTTCGAACGAGCAGTACTTC
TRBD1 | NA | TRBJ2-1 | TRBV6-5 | CASSPGQGLNEQFF | TGTGCCAGCAGTCCGGGACAGGGCCTCAATGAGCAGTTCTTC
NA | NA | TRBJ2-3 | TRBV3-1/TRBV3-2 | CASEDKGTDTQYF | TGTGCCAGCGAGGACAAGGGTACAGATACGCAGTATTTT
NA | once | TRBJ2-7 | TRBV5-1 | CASSGGSYEQYF | TGCGCCAGCAGTGGAGGGAGCTACGAGCAGTACTTC
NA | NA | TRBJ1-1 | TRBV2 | CAMGRDEAFF | TGTGCCATGGGGAGGGATGAAGCTTTCTTT
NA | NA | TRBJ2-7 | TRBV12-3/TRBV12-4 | CASSFLRVNEQYF | TGTGCCAGCAGTTTTCTCAGGGTAAACGAGCAGTACTTC
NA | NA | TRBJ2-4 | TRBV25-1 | CASSEDTDSKNIQYF | TGTGCCAGCAGTGAAGATACAGATTCCAAAAACATTCAGTACTTC